This entry lists 27 T cell receptor beta chains sequenced from one sample in a study of spatial heterogeneity in lung cancer. Whole-study findings and limits: One measure, the expanded intratumoral alpha and beta TCR count, tracked tumor mutation counts.

TCRdb called the 5' RACE reads again in MiXCR, with one record for every CDR3 protein. The profile covers some 96,000 distinct CDR3 sequences, with around 4.3% appearing a single time and around 21% taken by the ten largest. Regarding time point: sample taken at primary tumor resection. These receptors' antigens are unknown. This material consisted of lung tumor tissue, taken at surgery. All receptors derive from a male donor with early-stage non-small cell lung cancer.

In this sample, this clonotype turned up many times. The chain employs TRBV12-3 or TRBV12-4 and TRBJ2-2, with D maybe TRBD2 (7 bases). This CDR3 contains 15 residues. Trimming removed 7 bases at V and 8 bases at J, with 20 bases between. The CDR3 loop is CASTPRGAGAGELFF. The CDR3 region has the DNA TGTGCCAGCACCCCTCGGGGGGCGGGAGCTGGGGAGCTGTTTTTT.

In this sample, this clonotype turned up a few times. This chain connects TRBV6-1 to TRBJ1-5; D gene uncertain. CDR3 length equals 15 residues. The germline gives CDR1 MNHNS, CDR2 SASEGT. The germline V and J ends were trimmed by 8 bases and 2 bases, with 16 bases remaining between them. CDR3 DNA: TGTGCCAGCGAAAGAGTCGGATCGGGCAATCAGCCCCAGCATTTT. Its translation: CASERVGSGNQPQHF.

The table lists this clonotype with many counts. The genes are TRBV11-2 and TRBJ2-3; no reliable D call. Looked up from germline, CDR1 is SGHAT and CDR2 is FQNNGV. Trimming removed 4 bases at V and 3 bases at J, with 14 bases between. The CDR3 contains 15 residues. CDR3 sequence reads: CASSSAWTSTDTQYF. CDR3 DNA sequence: TGTGCCAGCAGCTCCGCGTGGACGAGTACAGATACGCAGTATTTT.

This clonotype was detected many times. V gene TRBV20-1 combines with J gene TRBJ2-3; 9 nucleotides agree with TRBD2. Germline assignment: CDR1 DFQATT and CDR2 SNEGSKA (reference sequence). Trimming at V came to 6 bases and at J to 5 bases, leaving 18 bases not matched to a gene. The CDR3 runs 17 residues. The CDR3: CSALTTPASGNGDTQYF. The CDR3 DNA is TGCAGTGCGCTCACTACCCCGGCTAGCGGGAATGGAGATACGCAGTATTTT.

This clonotype was seen at least ten times. The chain couples TRBV11-2 to TRBJ2-6; maybe TRBD1 (5 bases). This CDR3 comprises 18 residues. Per the germline V gene, CDR1 is SGHAT and CDR2 is FQNNGV. Between the trimmed V and J ends, which lost 3 bases and 1 base, there was a span of 16 bases. This CDR3 is CASSLVGPSVSGANVLTF. The CDR3 coding sequence is TGTGCCAGCAGCTTGGTGGGGCCGTCCGTGTCTGGGGCCAACGTCCTGACTTTC.

This clonotype was counted at least ten times. The chain is built from TRBV11-2 and TRBJ2-3; D ambiguous. The germline gives CDR1 SGHAT, CDR2 FQNNGV. The length of the CDR3 is 15 residues. V was cut by 2 bases and J by 4 bases, with 13 bases left in between. This chain's CDR3 is CASSLFPVGSDTQYF. The CDR3 nucleotides read TGTGCCAGCAGCTTATTCCCGGTGGGTTCAGATACGCAGTATTTT.

The V gene is TRBV5-1, the J gene TRBJ2-7, with 8 bases lining up with TRBD2. The junction had 8 bases not matched to a gene; V was cut back by 4 bases and J by 2 bases. The CDR3 has 15 amino acids. Germline V gene sequence: CDR1 SGHRS, CDR2 YFSETQ. CDR3 amino acids: CASSVLAGTAYEQYF. CDR3 sequence (DNA): TGCGCCAGCAGCGTCTTAGCGGGAACGGCCTACGAGCAGTACTTC.

The chain couples TRBV6-6 to TRBJ2-7, with TRBD2 as a possible D gene (5 bases). CDR1 and CDR2 from the germline V gene are MNHNY and SVGAGI (reference sequence). Trimming removed 5 bases from V and 6 bases from J, with 11 bases in between. The CDR3 is made up of 12 amino acids. CDR3 amino acids: CASSLDEGEQYF. CDR3 in DNA: TGTGCCAGCAGTCTCGACGAGGGCGAGCAGTACTTC.

This clonotype has at least ten counts. The chain has TRBV12-3 or TRBV12-4 and TRBJ2-7; TRBD1 matches at 7 bases. With 7 bases clipped from V and 0 bases from J, the junction kept 6 bases outside the gene matches. The CDR3 sequence is 14 residues long. In DNA form, the CDR3 reads TGTGCCAGCACCTCGACAGGGTTCTCCTACGAGCAGTACTTC. Protein sequence: CASTSTGFSYEQYF.

The chain recombines TRBV12-3 or TRBV12-4 with TRBJ2-7; 7 bases are a match to TRBD1. This CDR3 is built from 14 residues. The ends lost 5 bases at V and 5 bases at J; junction bases unmatched: 9. CDR3 in DNA: TGTGCCAGCAGTACACGGGACAGAGGCAACGAGCAGTACTTC. This codes for CASSTRDRGNEQYF.

At least ten counts were recorded for this clonotype. The V call is TRBV7-9, the J call TRBJ2-1, with 12 bases aligning to TRBD2. Trimming removed 11 bases from V and 4 bases from J; junction bases left unmatched: 3. This CDR3 spans 13 amino acids. Germline CDR1 and CDR2: SEHNR and FQNEAQ (reference sequence). This CDR3 reads CALGTSGYNEQFF. In DNA, the CDR3 is TGTGCCTTGGGGACTAGCGGGTACAATGAGCAGTTCTTC.

Only a few counts were recorded for this clonotype. The J gene is TRBJ2-3, the V gene TRBV20-1, with D maybe TRBD2 (5 bases). The CDR3 sequence is 13 residues long. Germline assignment: CDR1 DFQATT and CDR2 SNEGSKA (reference sequence). The CDR3, as DNA: TGCAGCGGGAAAAGCGCGCTCACAGATACGCAGTATTTT. Its protein product is CSGKSALTDTQYF.

The rearrangement joins TRBV3-1 to TRBJ1-2; 11 bases are shared with TRBD1. This CDR3 is 14 amino acids long. Trimming removed 0 bases from V and 6 bases from J; junction bases left unmatched: 0. Germline CDR1 is LGHDT and CDR2 is YNNKEL (reference sequence). The CDR3 DNA follows: TGTGCCAGCAGCCAAGAGGACAGGGGGCATGGCTACACCTTC. Amino acid sequence: CASSQEDRGHGYTF.

Many counts were recorded for this clonotype. The chain is built from TRBV5-1 and TRBJ2-2; D unresolved. Between the trimmed V and J ends, which lost 2 bases and 3 bases, there was a span of 11 bases. This CDR3 comprises 15 residues. Germline V gene data show CDR1 as SGHRS and CDR2 as YFSETQ. Here the CDR3 DNA reads TGCGCCAGCAGCTTCCCCGGTCAGGACACCGGGGAGCTGTTTTTT. It specifies CASSFPGQDTGELFF.

There are many counts of this clonotype. CDR3 sequence (DNA): TGTGCCAGCAGTGAATGGAAGGGGTCCGCAGAAAAACTGTTTTTT. Translated, it gives CASSEWKGSAEKLFF. The rearrangement links TRBV25-1 to TRBJ1-4; perhaps TRBD1 as D (5 bases). CDR3 size: 15 residues. The V and J ends lost 1 base and 8 bases respectively, with 14 bases between them. Germline-derived CDR1 and CDR2 are MGHDK and SYGVNS.

As to this clonotype: One base away lies a much larger clone, so this may be a sequencing read error. The chain recombines TRBV7-6 with TRBJ2-7; 10 bases match TRBD1. The CDR3 spans 14 residues. Germline V gene data show CDR1 as SGHVS and CDR2 as FNYEAQ. This CDR3 reads CASSSGQGPFEQNF. The CDR3 DNA reads as TGTGCCAGCAGCTCGGGACAGGGGCCCTTCGAGCAGAACTTC.

Points on this clonotype: This may arise from a read error, as a much more abundant clone is one base away. CDR3: CASSESYQETQYF. Here the CDR3 DNA reads TGTGCCAGCTCGGAATCCTACCAAGAGACCCAGTACTTC. V is TRBV18 and J is TRBJ2-5; no clear D. Germline assignment: CDR1 KGHSH and CDR2 LQKENI. The length of the CDR3 is 13 residues. Trimming left V 6 bases short and J 0 bases short, with 8 bases between.

This clonotype was observed many times. The chain couples TRBV5-1 to TRBJ1-2; D possibly corresponds to TRBD1 (5 bases). CDR3 length equals 15 residues. Trimming took 0 bases from V and 3 from J, leaving 12 bases between them. Germline V gives CDR1 SGHRS, CDR2 YFSETQ. The DNA for the CDR3 is TGCGCCAGCAGCTTGGCCCCAGACAGCTACTATGGCTACACCTTC. It translates to CASSLAPDSYYGYTF.

This clonotype was picked up many times. The chain combines TRBV28 with TRBJ2-5, with D unresolved. This CDR3 has 14 residues. The V end was cut by 2 bases, the J end by 4 bases, with 11 bases between. Per the germline V gene, CDR1 is MDHEN and CDR2 is SYDVKM. The CDR3 region is CASSLLKVPETQYF. As DNA, the CDR3 is TGTGCCAGCAGTTTACTGAAGGTACCAGAGACCCAGTACTTC.

In its sample, this clonotype was seen many times. CDR3 in DNA: TGTGCCAGCAGCTTGGCCGGGACTAGCGGGGATGAGCAGTTCTTC. Translation: CASSLAGTSGDEQFF. The chain joins TRBV5-4 to TRBJ2-1, with 13 bases identical to TRBD2. Germline V lookup: CDR1 SGHNT, CDR2 YYREEE (reference sequence). This CDR3 is 15 amino acids long. Trimming cost V 0 bases and J 8 bases; bases outside gene matches: 2.

The chain uses TRBV6-1 and TRBJ1-5; TRBD1 agrees at 8 bases. CDR1 and CDR2 (germline): MNHNS, SASEGT. V lost 4 bases, J lost 5 bases, and 10 bases stayed unmatched. This CDR3 has 16 residues. DNA of the CDR3: TGTGCCAGCAGTGCCTATGGGACAGGTAGTTATCAGCCCCAGCATTTT. Its protein is CASSAYGTGSYQPQHF.

This clonotype was found many times. The V and J genes are TRBV20-1 and TRBJ2-2; 11 bases are a match to TRBD2. The CDR3 runs 16 residues. Germline trimming cut 0 bases from V and 6 bases from J; bases unmatched to any gene: 6. CDR1 is DFQATT and CDR2 is SNEGSKA in the germline V gene (reference sequence). This CDR3 is CSARDNSGRASGELFF. The CDR3 region has the DNA TGCAGTGCTAGAGATAATAGCGGGAGGGCCTCCGGGGAGCTGTTTTTT.

This clonotype occurred many times. This chain uses TRBV20-1 with TRBJ2-3; the D is unclear. V gave up 0 bases and J gave up 3 bases, with 7 bases separating them. This CDR3 has 13 residues. Germline CDR1 reads DFQATT; CDR2 reads SNEGSKA (reference sequence). The CDR3 DNA reads TGCAGTGCTAGAGAGGTTTTTACAGATACGCAGTATTTT. This translates into CSAREVFTDTQYF.

The table lists this clonotype with many counts. The V call is TRBV5-1, the J call TRBJ1-3; a weak D match, TRBD1 (5 bases). The CDR3 sequence is 16 residues long. Germline lookup yields CDR1 SGHRS and CDR2 YFSETQ. V lost 3 bases and J lost 3, with 16 bases in between. The CDR3 spells CASSWTGPKIGNTIYF. The CDR3 coding sequence is TGCGCCAGCAGCTGGACGGGGCCGAAAATTGGAAACACCATATATTTT.

The table lists this clonotype with a few counts. The J gene is TRBJ2-7, the V gene TRBV14; D gene ambiguous. Germline CDR1 reads SGHDN; CDR2 reads FVKESK. V was shortened by 0 bases and J by 9 bases, with 9 bases between the two germline ends. This CDR3 spans 12 amino acids. This CDR3 is CASSQDLGGQYF. The CDR3 DNA reads TGTGCCAGCAGCCAAGATCTCGGTGGGCAGTACTTC.

This clonotype was observed many times. This sequence joins TRBV3-1 and TRBJ2-1, with 8 bases matching TRBD2. The CDR3 contains 15 residues. CDR1 LGHDT and CDR2 YNNKEL come from the germline V gene (reference sequence). V shed 5 bases, J shed 1 base, and the junction held 4 bases outside the gene matches. CDR3 loop: CASSSSGASYNEQFF. The DNA of the CDR3 is TGTGCCAGCAGCAGTAGCGGGGCGTCCTACAATGAGCAGTTCTTC.

This clonotype has ten or more counts. This sequence joins TRBV12-3 or TRBV12-4 and TRBJ1-1; D is uncertain. V was clipped by 10 bases and J by 1 base, with 16 bases between them. The CDR3 spans 14 residues. The CDR3 reads CATGRYTENTEAFF. CDR3 DNA: TGTGCCACCGGACGGTATACAGAGAACACTGAAGCTTTCTTT.